Below are 6 T cell receptor beta chains sequenced from a single sample in a study of blood T cell repertoires in COVID-19. Sequenced by immunoSEQ multiplex PCR; TCRdb stores in-frame clones only, minus some. The table includes approximately 210,000 clones, 84% detected once. Sample: peripheral blood. These receptors all stem from an elderly woman with COVID-19, enrolled during active disease.

This clone showed up just once. The gene calls are TRBV5-4 and TRBJ2-5, with 7 bases lining up with TRBD1. This CDR3 is 15 amino acids long. V lost 4 bases, J lost 5 bases, and 11 bases stayed unmatched. Germline assignment: CDR1 SGHNT and CDR2 YYREEE (reference sequence). The CDR3: CASSPTSGTVETQYF. As DNA, the CDR3 is TGTGCCAGCAGCCCAACGTCCGGGACAGTGGAGACCCAGTACTTC.

This rearrangement joins TRBV11-3 to TRBJ2-5; 14 bases are shared with TRBD2. Per the germline V gene, CDR1 is SGHNT and CDR2 is YENEEA. Trimming at V came to 5 bases and at J to 9 bases, leaving 20 bases not matched to a gene. The CDR3 loop spans 19 amino acids. CDR3 in DNA: TGTGCCAGCAGCCCGCAAGGACTAGCGGGGGGAACCAAGAGATGGGCCCAGTACTTC. This encodes CASSPQGLAGGTKRWAQYF.

The rearrangement uses TRBV27 and TRBJ1-6; D might be TRBD1 (5 bases). The V and J ends lost 6 bases and 10 bases respectively, with 19 bases between them. Germline loops: CDR1 MNHEY, CDR2 SMNVEV (reference sequence). This CDR3 region has 15 residues. DNA of the CDR3: TGTGCCAGCAGACAGGACATCAGTATTAGGTCACCCCTCCACTTT. Translation gives CASRQDISIRSPLHF.

The V gene is TRBV5-8, the J gene TRBJ2-1; D perhaps matches TRBD2 (6 bases). The germline V gene has CDR1 SGHTS and CDR2 YDEGEE. This CDR3 spans 15 amino acids. Trimming stripped 2 bases from V and 5 bases from J, with 14 bases between. This CDR3 is CASSLSMTGDNEQFF. The CDR3 coding sequence is TGTGCCAGCAGCTTAAGTATGACGGGAGACAATGAGCAGTTCTTC. Based on the CDR3 plus reference TRBV5-8 and TRBJ2-1, the full variable domain is EAGVTQSPTHLIKTRGQQATLRCSPISGHTSVYWYQQALGLGLQFLLWYDEGEERNRGNFPPRFSGRQFPNYSSELNVNALELEDSALYLCASSLSMTGDNEQFFGPGTRLTVL.

Regarding this clone: One end of the junction fails to match germline, which may point to a read error. The V call is TRBV11-3, the J call TRBJ1-1; D unresolved. This CDR3 region has 14 residues. Germline V gene lookup returns CDR1 SGHNT and CDR2 YENEEA. As DNA, the CDR3 is TGTGCCAGCAGCTTAAACGTGCAGGTACCCCGGCTTGTCTTT. It is translated as CASSLNVQVPRLVF.

This sequence joins TRBV28 and TRBJ1-4; D may be TRBD1 (5 bases). The V gene lost 7 bases and the J gene lost 5 bases, with 8 bases spanning the gap. This CDR3 is built from 12 residues. Germline V gene lookup returns CDR1 MDHEN and CDR2 SYDVKM. CDR3 loop: CASMAGNEKLFF. CDR3 DNA sequence: TGTGCCAGCATGGCAGGGAATGAAAAACTGTTTTTT.